The 9 T cell receptor beta chains below all came from one sample that was sequenced in a study of response to subunit inactivated influenza vaccine. MiXCR was run by TCRdb on the RT-PCR reads, yielding one entry per CDR3 protein. The sample lists more than 700,000 distinct CDR3 sequences, 21% seen once, with 9.5% to 13% in the top ten. Sequenced here: PBMCs from blood, sampled roughly 5 days after vaccination. These receptors were collected from a man between 50 and 59 years old who received an inactivated influenza vaccine.

The chain recombines TRBV5-1 with TRBJ2-7, with 14 positions matching TRBD2. The CDR3 loop spans 15 amino acids. V trimming: 4 bases; J trimming: 7 bases; junction bases outside the gene matches: 7. Germline CDR1 is SGHRS and CDR2 is YFSETQ. The DNA for the CDR3 is TGCGCCAGCAGCACGACTAGCGGGGGGGCGAGGGAGCAGTACTTC. Translating gives CASSTTSGGAREQYF. Full variable domain (rest looked up from reference TRBV5-1 and TRBJ2-7): KAGVTQTPRYLIKTRGQQVTLSCSPISGHRSVSWYQQTPGQGLQFLFEYFSETQRNKGNFPGRFSGRQFSNSRSEMNVSTLELGDSALYLCASSTTSGGAREQYFGPGTRLTVT.

Comments on this clonotype: Given a much more abundant clone one base away, this may be a read error. V is TRBV7-2 and J is TRBJ2-4; D call uncertain. CDR3 length: 15 residues. Trimming removed 5 bases from V and 1 base from J, with 12 bases in between. CDR1 and CDR2 (germline): SGHTA, FQGNSA. CDR3 sequence: CTSSPSGVAKNIQYF. The CDR3 DNA reads as TGTACCAGCAGCCCTTCTGGGGTTGCCAAAAACATTCAGTACTTC. Looking up the rest from reference TRBV7-2 and TRBJ2-4 gives the full variable domain: GAGVSQSPSNKVTEKGKDVELRCDPISGHTALYWYRQSLGQGLEFLIYFQGNSAPDKSGLPSDRFSAERTGGSVSTLTIQRTQQEDSAVYLCTSSPSGVAKNIQYFGAGTRLSVL.

J is TRBJ1-1 and V is TRBV7-9; D unclear. CDR1 SEHNR and CDR2 FQNEAQ come from the germline V gene (reference sequence). The CDR3 is 14 residues long. V was trimmed by 4 bases and J by 1 base, leaving 10 bases between them. The CDR3 loop reads CASSSLRKNTEAFF. Written as DNA, the CDR3 is TGTGCCAGCAGCTCACTTAGGAAGAACACTGAAGCTTTCTTT.

V gene TRBV7-2 combines with J gene TRBJ2-7; D unresolved. Between the trimmed V and J ends, which lost 0 bases and 0 bases, there was a span of 12 bases. Germline V gene data show CDR1 as SGHTA and CDR2 as FQGNSA. This CDR3 comprises 16 residues. CDR3 in DNA: TGTGCCAGCAGCTTAGCAATGGGCGCAGGCTCCTACGAGCAGTACTTC. This sequence encodes CASSLAMGAGSYEQYF. The full variable domain, rest sourced from reference TRBV7-2 and TRBJ2-7, is GAGVSQSPSNKVTEKGKDVELRCDPISGHTALYWYRQSLGQGLEFLIYFQGNSAPDKSGLPSDRFSAERTGGSVSTLTIQRTQQEDSAVYLCASSLAMGAGSYEQYFGPGTRLTVT.

This clonotype was observed a handful of times. The chain has TRBV20-1 and TRBJ2-2; perhaps TRBD1 as D (5 bases). This CDR3 contains 12 residues. Trimming cost V 0 bases and J 7 bases, with 6 bases left between them. Germline V gene lookup returns CDR1 DFQATT and CDR2 SNEGSKA (reference sequence). The CDR3 spells CSARDQGGELFF. The CDR3, as DNA: TGCAGTGCTAGAGATCAGGGCGGGGAGCTGTTTTTT.

This chain joins TRBV24-1 and TRBJ1-2; D is undetermined. The V end lost 3 bases, the J end lost 2 bases, and 6 bases lay between the germline ends. Germline CDR1 reads KGHDR; CDR2 reads SFDVKD. The CDR3 is 13 amino acids. DNA for the CDR3: TGTGCCACCAGTGATGCTCGGAACTATGGCTACACCTTC. Amino acids: CATSDARNYGYTF.

This clonotype has just a few counts. The chain couples TRBV2 to TRBJ2-4; D is possibly TRBD1 or TRBD2 (5 bases each). CDR3 size: 15 residues. The V end lost 6 bases, the J end lost 0 bases, and 12 bases lay between the germline ends. Germline CDR1 is SNHLY and CDR2 is FYNNEI. CDR3 loop: CASSRRDLAKNIQYF. Written as DNA, the CDR3 is TGTGCCAGCAGCCGCAGGGACCTAGCCAAAAACATTCAGTACTTC.

This chain uses TRBV29-1 with TRBJ1-1, with D hard to call. V was shortened by 2 bases and J by 7 bases, with 17 bases between the two germline ends. The CDR3 length is 14 residues. From germline, CDR1 is SQVTM and CDR2 ANQGSEA. The CDR3 DNA reads as TGCAGCGTTGAAACCCGCGCCCAACACGTTGAAGCTTTCTTT. This encodes CSVETRAQHVEAFF.

This clonotype was seen more than once but under ten times. The rearrangement links TRBV10-2 to TRBJ1-6; D call uncertain. Germline-derived CDR1 and CDR2 are WSHSY and SAAADI. The CDR3 totals 14 residues. V was pared by 3 bases and J by 14 bases, with 17 bases between. CDR3 region: CASSDVPPSGTLHF. The CDR3 DNA reads as TGCGCCAGCAGTGACGTCCCACCCTCGGGGACCCTCCACTTT.